Shown below are 27 T cell receptor beta chains from a single sample sequenced in a study of technical replicates of blood from a few donors. Only in-frame clones appear in the TCRdb table, and some are missing; sequencing was by immunoSEQ multiplex PCR. In the table there are around 62,000 clones, 95% to 98% of which are singletons. Sequencing was done on a sample of T cells isolated from PBMCs. The receptor source for this set is a human donor in good health.

The gene calls are TRBV4-1 and TRBJ2-2; D call uncertain. The CDR3 is made up of 13 amino acids. Germline-derived CDR1 and CDR2 are MGHRA and YSYEKL. Trimming shortened V by 6 bases and J by 5 bases, and 10 bases separated the two germline ends. CDR3 bases: TGCGCCAGCAGTCAAATAACAACCGGGGAGCTGTTTTTT. Protein: CASSQITTGELFF.

This chain uses TRBV6-5 with TRBJ1-2; 11 nucleotides line up with TRBD1. Looked up from germline, CDR1 is MNHEY and CDR2 is SVGAGI. The CDR3 has 14 amino acids. Trimming cost V 8 bases and J 0 bases; bases outside gene matches: 2. The DNA for the CDR3 is TGTGCCAGCTGGACAGGGGGCGCTAACTATGGCTACACCTTC. Encoded protein: CASWTGGANYGYTF.

The chain combines TRBV18 with TRBJ2-7; 8 nucleotides agree with TRBD1. CDR1 is KGHSH and CDR2 is LQKENI in the germline V gene. Trimming at V came to 1 base and at J to 4 bases, leaving 6 bases not matched to a gene. The CDR3 has 15 residues. CDR3 amino acids: CASSPQDREAYEQYF. In DNA form, the CDR3 reads TGTGCCAGCTCACCACAGGACAGGGAAGCTTACGAGCAGTACTTC.

The CDR3 sequence: CASSSRTSEGYEQYF. The CDR3 DNA reads TGTGCCAGCAGCTCCCGGACGTCCGAGGGCTACGAGCAGTACTTC. The V call is TRBV7-9, the J call TRBJ2-7; tentative D call: TRBD2 (5 bases). The CDR3 runs to 15 residues. In germline, CDR1 is SEHNR, CDR2 FQNEAQ (reference sequence). V dropped 4 bases and J dropped 3 bases, with 16 bases sitting between them.

This chain uses TRBV28 with TRBJ1-1; possible D gene TRBD1, 5 bases. V was trimmed by 6 bases and J by 3 bases, leaving 17 bases between them. CDR1 and CDR2 from the germline V gene are MDHEN and SYDVKM. The CDR3 length is 15 residues. CDR3 residues: CASSLGGRRDTEAFF. The CDR3 coding sequence is TGTGCCAGCAGCCTGGGGGGTCGGCGGGACACTGAAGCTTTCTTT.

This chain links TRBV28 with TRBJ1-3; D not resolved. Germline V CDR1 and CDR2: MDHEN, SYDVKM. Trimming shortened V by 2 bases and J by 0 bases, and 17 bases separated the two germline ends. The CDR3 loop spans 18 amino acids. The CDR3 bases are TGTGCCAGCAGTTTAGGTTTGAGCGGGTTCGGCTCTGGAAACACCATATATTTT. Its protein product is CASSLGLSGFGSGNTIYF.

The rearrangement joins TRBV9 to TRBJ2-1; TRBD2 matches at 8 bases. The V gene's germline CDR1 is SGDLS and CDR2 YYNGEE. With 4 bases clipped from V and 7 bases from J, the junction kept 13 bases outside the gene matches. The CDR3 runs 16 residues. The CDR3 DNA follows: TGTGCCAGCAGCACCCGCGCGATCGGGGGGGGAAATGAGCAGTTCTTC. This gives the protein CASSTRAIGGGNEQFF. The full variable domain, its missing parts supplied by reference TRBV9 and TRBJ2-1, is DSGVTQTPKHLITATGQRVTLRCSPRSGDLSVYWYQQSLDQGLQFLIQYYNGEERAKGNILERFSAQQFPDLHSELNLSSLELGDSALYFCASSTRAIGGGNEQFFGPGTRLTVL.

The chain has TRBV7-5 and TRBJ1-4; whether TRBD1, the table's D call, matches the DNA was not checked. TRBV7-5 represents a pseudogene. The CDR3 has 22 residues. As DNA, the CDR3 is TGTGTCAGAAGCTTAGGGGTCGTAATGGACAGAAGGCACGGAGTTGCTAATGAAAAACTGTTTTTT. It translates to CVRSLGVVMDRRHGVANEKLFF.

The gene calls are TRBV7-2 and TRBJ2-4; 7 bases agree with TRBD1. The CDR3 contains 16 residues. J was trimmed by 6 bases and V by 2 bases; bases with no gene match: 10. Looked up from germline, CDR1 is SGHTA and CDR2 is FQGNSA. CDR3 DNA: TGTGCCAGCAGCTTAAATGGTAACAGGGGAAGAAACATTCAGTACTTC. Its protein is CASSLNGNRGRNIQYF.

J is TRBJ2-5 and V is TRBV10-1, with 7 bases matching TRBD1. The germline CDR1 and CDR2 sequences are WNHNN and SYGVQD (reference sequence). This CDR3 has 14 residues. Losses at the gene ends were 3 bases for V and 3 bases for J; bases not matched to a gene: 4. The CDR3: CASSDSGTEETQYF. The DNA for the CDR3 is TGCGCCAGCAGTGACTCCGGGACAGAAGAGACCCAGTACTTC.

For the CDR3, the DNA is TGTGCCAGCAGTGAAGGGTCTCGGAGTCAGGGGGCCTGGGGCACTGAAGCTTTCTTT. Protein product: CASSEGSRSQGAWGTEAFF. This sequence joins TRBV6-1 and TRBJ1-1; 8 bases are shared with TRBD1. This CDR3 region has 19 residues. The ends lost 1 base at V and 4 bases at J; junction bases unmatched: 17. Germline CDR1 and CDR2: MNHNS and SASEGT.

J is TRBJ2-7 and V is TRBV5-6; D is perhaps TRBD2 (6 bases). V was trimmed by 3 bases and J by 5 bases, leaving 21 bases between them. Germline V gives CDR1 SGHDT, CDR2 YYEEEE. CDR3 length equals 16 residues. The chain's CDR3 is CASSSLVGGGPNEQYF. The CDR3 region has the DNA TGTGCCAGCAGCTCCCTAGTGGGCGGAGGGCCTAACGAGCAGTACTTC.

The V call is TRBV6-1, the J call TRBJ2-6, with 7 nucleotides matching TRBD1. In germline, CDR1 is MNHNS, CDR2 SASEGT. The junction had 0 bases not matched to a gene; V was cut back by 5 bases and J by 2 bases. The CDR3 length is 14 residues. The CDR3 is CASSTGAGANVLTF. DNA for the CDR3: TGTGCCAGCAGTACAGGGGCTGGGGCCAACGTCCTGACTTTC.

The chain links TRBV6-5 to TRBJ2-7; TRBD1 is a possible D gene (6 bases). In germline, CDR1 is MNHEY, CDR2 SVGAGI. CDR3 length: 14 residues. Trimming left V 7 bases short and J 2 bases short, with 15 bases between. The CDR3 region has the DNA TGTGCCAGCACCTCCGACAGGTCCCCCTACGAGCAGTACTTC. It yields the protein CASTSDRSPYEQYF.

V usage is TRBV5-1 and J usage is TRBJ1-6; tentative D call: TRBD1 (5 bases). Per the germline V gene, CDR1 is SGHRS and CDR2 is YFSETQ. The CDR3 has 13 amino acids. V was shortened by 4 bases and J by 8 bases, with 10 bases between the two germline ends. CDR3: CASSATRDSPLHF. The CDR3 DNA is TGCGCCAGCAGCGCAACCAGGGATTCACCCCTCCACTTT.

In DNA, the CDR3 is TGTGCCAGCATAGAATTCGAGGAGTGGGGCTACACCTTC. It translates to CASIEFEEWGYTF. The chain carries TRBV6-1 and TRBJ1-2; D is undetermined. Germline CDR1 MNHNS, CDR2 SASEGT. The CDR3 contains 13 residues. V lost 7 bases and J lost 8, with 17 bases in between.

This chain uses TRBV11-3 with TRBJ2-5; 10 bases agree with TRBD1. Germline V lookup: CDR1 SGHNT, CDR2 YENEEA. The junction had 8 bases not matched to a gene; V was cut back by 2 bases and J by 5 bases. The CDR3 is 16 amino acids. Written as DNA, the CDR3 is TGTGCCAGCAGCTTATTTCCGACAGGGGGCTCGGAGACCCAGTACTTC. Protein: CASSLFPTGGSETQYF.

This chain links TRBV29-1 with TRBJ2-7, with a tentative D call TRBD1 (5 bases). V lost 6 bases to trimming and J lost 2 bases, with 17 bases between them. The CDR3 is 14 amino acids. CDR1 is SQVTM, CDR2 ANQGSEA, per germline. The CDR3 loop is CSVAQGVGAYEQYF. CDR3 DNA: TGCAGCGTAGCCCAAGGAGTAGGGGCCTACGAGCAGTACTTC.

The genes are TRBV19 and TRBJ2-4; possibly TRBD1 for D (5 bases). The CDR3 totals 12 residues. Germline assignment: CDR1 LNHDA and CDR2 SQIVND (reference sequence). The V gene lost 10 bases and the J gene lost 1 base, with 8 bases spanning the gap. CDR3 coding DNA: TGTGCCACCGCAGGGGCCAAAAACATTCAGTACTTC. Amino acid sequence: CATAGAKNIQYF.

The chain employs TRBV28 and TRBJ2-3; TRBD2 agrees at 10 bases. The V and J ends lost 4 bases and 2 bases, in that order; junction bases with no gene match: 6. The germline V gene encodes CDR1 MDHEN and CDR2 SYDVKM. This CDR3 contains 16 residues. CDR3 amino acids: CASSSLLAGPTDTQYF. In DNA, the CDR3 is TGTGCCAGCAGTTCCTTACTAGCGGGGCCCACAGATACGCAGTATTTT.

The chain links TRBV5-6 to TRBJ2-7, with 11 positions matching TRBD2. After removal of 4 bases from V and 4 bases from J, the junction contained 16 bases not matched to a gene. Germline CDR1 and CDR2: SGHDT and YYEEEE. The CDR3 sequence is 18 residues long. The CDR3 DNA sequence: TGTGCCAGCAGCGCCGAGATGTGGCTAGCGGGGGGTTCGTACGAGCAGTACTTC. Protein sequence: CASSAEMWLAGGSYEQYF.

The genes are TRBV11-2 and TRBJ1-2; D is unclear. The germline V gene encodes CDR1 SGHAT and CDR2 FQNNGV. V was trimmed by 2 bases and J by 9 bases, leaving 7 bases between them. The CDR3 length is 11 residues. CDR3 bases: TGTGCCAGCAGCTTACGGACTAGCTACACCTTC. This sequence encodes CASSLRTSYTF.

V usage is TRBV7-9 and J usage is TRBJ1-4; D unclear. CDR3 size: 14 residues. The germline gives CDR1 SEHNR, CDR2 FQNEAQ (reference sequence). V lost 6 bases and J 0 bases, leaving 8 bases between the germline ends. The chain's CDR3 is CASRRLPTNEKLFF. DNA of the CDR3: TGTGCCAGCAGAAGACTGCCAACTAATGAAAAACTGTTTTTT.

This clone appeared a single time. V is TRBV4-2 and J is TRBJ2-7; the match to TRBD2 covers 13 bases. The CDR3 loop spans 18 amino acids. The V and J ends lost 0 bases and 2 bases, in that order; junction bases with no gene match: 7. CDR1 is LGHNA, CDR2 YNFKEQ, per germline. CDR3 loop: CASSQELPLAGGTYEQYF. The CDR3 DNA is TGTGCCAGCAGCCAAGAACTACCACTAGCGGGGGGGACCTACGAGCAGTACTTC.

V usage is TRBV19 and J usage is TRBJ1-5; 7 bases fit TRBD1. Germline-derived CDR1 and CDR2 are LNHDA and SQIVND (reference sequence). V trimming: 5 bases; J trimming: 0 bases; junction bases outside the gene matches: 19. The CDR3 sequence is 20 residues long. CDR3 sequence: CASSRPPKTDRVNSNQPQHF. The DNA for the CDR3 is TGTGCCAGTAGTCGCCCCCCTAAAACTGACAGGGTCAATAGCAATCAGCCCCAGCATTTT.

The chain links TRBV7-8 to TRBJ1-2; maybe TRBD1 (5 bases). The CDR3 has 17 residues. V dropped 1 base and J dropped 2 bases, with 17 bases sitting between them. Germline values: CDR1 SGHVS, CDR2 FQNEAQ. CDR3 bases: TGTGCCAGCAGCTTAGTATTCCGACAGATCCTGAACTATGGCTACACCTTC. Translating gives CASSLVFRQILNYGYTF. The full variable domain, its missing parts supplied by reference TRBV7-8 and TRBJ1-2, is GAGVSQSPRYKVAKRGQDVALRCDPISGHVSLFWYQQALGQGPEFLTYFQNEAQLDKSGLPSDRFFAERPEGSVSTLKIQRTQQEDSAVYLCASSLVFRQILNYGYTFGSGTRLTVV.

The chain couples TRBV7-9 to TRBJ2-1, with a possible D match to TRBD2 (5 bases). CDR1 is SEHNR, CDR2 FQNEAQ, per germline (reference sequence). Trimming took 5 bases from V and 0 from J, leaving 17 bases between them. This CDR3 is built from 17 residues. The CDR3 here is CASSPYGPTSSYNEQFF. The CDR3 region has the DNA TGTGCCAGCAGCCCTTATGGGCCTACTAGCTCCTACAATGAGCAGTTCTTC.